The next 7 T cell receptor beta chains were all read from a single sample in a study of shared clonotypes between healthy human individuals. Naive CD8 cells lacked CD45RO and underwent positive selection for CCR7, leaving out terminally differentiated effector memory CD45RA+ cells. The protocol was immunoSEQ multiplex PCR, while the TCRdb copy is restricted to in-frame clones and leaves out a portion. This sample has some 2 million clones, with about 95% found just once. Source material: naive CD8+ T cells sorted from blood. These TCRs come from a man aged 18 to 35 in good health.

This sequence joins TRBV5-1 and TRBJ2-7; 7 bases are shared with TRBD2. Germline trimming cut 0 bases from V and 2 bases from J; bases unmatched to any gene: 8. Germline-derived CDR1 and CDR2 are SGHRS and YFSETQ. This CDR3 region has 16 residues. This chain's CDR3 is CASSLGFASGTYEQYF. CDR3 DNA sequence: TGCGCCAGCAGCTTGGGATTCGCTAGCGGAACCTACGAGCAGTACTTC. The entire variable domain, with the rest obtained from reference TRBV5-1 and TRBJ2-7, is as follows: KAGVTQTPRYLIKTRGQQVTLSCSPISGHRSVSWYQQTPGQGLQFLFEYFSETQRNKGNFPGRFSGRQFSNSRSEMNVSTLELGDSALYLCASSLGFASGTYEQYFGPGTRLTVT.

The chain's CDR3 is CASSQSASDRGILNYGYTF. DNA of the CDR3: TGCGCCAGCAGCCAGTCTGCGTCGGACAGGGGGATATTAAACTATGGCTACACCTTC. The chain employs TRBV4-1 and TRBJ1-2; TRBD1 aligns across 10 bases. This CDR3 is 19 amino acids long. J lost 2 bases, V lost 3 bases, and 15 bases had no gene match. The germline gives CDR1 MGHRA, CDR2 YSYEKL.

The chain carries TRBV6-1 and TRBJ2-5, with D tentatively TRBD1 (5 bases). Trimming took off 3 bases at V and 2 bases at J, with 10 bases between the two ends. Germline CDR1 MNHNS, CDR2 SASEGT. The CDR3 spans 14 residues. This CDR3 is CASSDQGLQETQYF. CDR3 DNA: TGTGCCAGCAGTGATCAGGGATTACAAGAGACCCAGTACTTC.

V gene TRBV29-1 combines with J gene TRBJ2-5; D is possibly TRBD1 or TRBD2 (5 bases each). The V gene lost 5 bases and the J gene lost 1 base, with 11 bases spanning the gap. The CDR3 loop spans 13 amino acids. Germline CDR1 is SQVTM and CDR2 is ANQGSEA. CDR3: CSVTMGVQETQYF. The CDR3 bases are TGCAGCGTTACCATGGGGGTCCAAGAGACCCAGTACTTC.

This rearrangement joins TRBV6-1 to TRBJ2-7; D not resolved. The CDR3 runs to 13 residues. Germline V lookup: CDR1 MNHNS, CDR2 SASEGT. V shed 1 base and J shed 3 bases, with 7 bases lying between them. The CDR3 DNA follows: TGTGCCAGCAGTGAAGAGGCCAGCTACGAGCAGTACTTC. Amino acid sequence: CASSEEASYEQYF.

This sequence joins TRBV10-3 and TRBJ2-1; 8 bases agree with TRBD2. In germline, CDR1 is ENHRY, CDR2 SYGVKD. V lost 2 bases to trimming and J lost 0 bases; unmatched junction nucleotides: 3. The CDR3 contains 16 residues. The DNA of the CDR3 is TGTGCCATCAGTGAGCCACTAGCGGACTCCTACAATGAGCAGTTCTTC. Amino acids: CAISEPLADSYNEQFF.

J is TRBJ2-7 and V is TRBV6-6, with D possibly matching TRBD2 (5 bases). The CDR3 totals 13 residues. CDR1 and CDR2 from the germline V gene are MNHNY and SVGAGI (reference sequence). V was pared by 4 bases and J by 0 bases, with 7 bases between. The chain's CDR3 is CASSSEGSYEQYF. CDR3 DNA: TGTGCCAGCAGTTCCGAGGGCTCCTACGAGCAGTACTTC.